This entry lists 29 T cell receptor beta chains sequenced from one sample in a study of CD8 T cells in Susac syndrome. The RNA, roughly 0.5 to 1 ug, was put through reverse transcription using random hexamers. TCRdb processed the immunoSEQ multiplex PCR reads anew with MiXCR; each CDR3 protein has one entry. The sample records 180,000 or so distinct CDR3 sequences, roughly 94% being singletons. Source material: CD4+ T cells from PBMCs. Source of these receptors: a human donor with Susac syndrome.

CDR3 sequence: CASSWPLDTQYF. CDR3 DNA: TGTGCCAGCAGCTGGCCCCTGGATACGCAGTATTTT. This sequence joins TRBV11-2 and TRBJ2-3; D uncertain. Germline V CDR1 and CDR2: SGHAT, FQNNGV. This CDR3 contains 12 residues. V gave up 4 bases and J gave up 6 bases, with 8 bases separating them.

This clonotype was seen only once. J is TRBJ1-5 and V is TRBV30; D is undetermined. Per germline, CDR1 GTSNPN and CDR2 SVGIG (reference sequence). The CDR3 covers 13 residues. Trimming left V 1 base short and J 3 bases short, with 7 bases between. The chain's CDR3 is CAWSGRVNQPQHF. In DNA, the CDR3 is TGTGCCTGGAGTGGTAGAGTCAATCAGCCCCAGCATTTT.

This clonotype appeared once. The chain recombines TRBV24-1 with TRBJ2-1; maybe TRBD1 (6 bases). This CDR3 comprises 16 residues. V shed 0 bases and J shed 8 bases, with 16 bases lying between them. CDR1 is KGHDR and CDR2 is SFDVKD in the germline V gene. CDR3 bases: TGTGCCACCAGTGATTTGAGTGGTAACAGGGCGCATGAGCAGTTCTTC. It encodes CATSDLSGNRAHEQFF.

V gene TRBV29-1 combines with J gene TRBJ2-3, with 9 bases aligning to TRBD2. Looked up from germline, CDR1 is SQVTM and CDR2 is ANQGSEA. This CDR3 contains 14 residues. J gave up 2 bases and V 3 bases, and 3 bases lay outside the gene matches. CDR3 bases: TGCAGCGTTGAGGGACTAGCATACACAGATACGCAGTATTTT. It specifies CSVEGLAYTDTQYF.

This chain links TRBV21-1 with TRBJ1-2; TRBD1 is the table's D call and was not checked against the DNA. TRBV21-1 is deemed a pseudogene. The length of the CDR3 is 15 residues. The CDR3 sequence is CASSKARGKGDGYTF. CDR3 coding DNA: TGTGCCAGCAGCAAAGCGCGGGGGAAGGGAGATGGCTACACCTTC.

The CDR3 coding sequence is TGTGCCAGCAGCCAACCCGCGGGGACTAGCGGGAGAGGCGAGCAGTACTTC. Translation gives CASSQPAGTSGRGEQYF. This chain joins TRBV3-1 and TRBJ2-7; 14 bases align to TRBD2. The V and J ends lost 2 bases and 6 bases, in that order; junction bases with no gene match: 9. This CDR3 contains 17 residues. The germline CDR1 and CDR2 sequences are LGHDT and YNNKEL (reference sequence).

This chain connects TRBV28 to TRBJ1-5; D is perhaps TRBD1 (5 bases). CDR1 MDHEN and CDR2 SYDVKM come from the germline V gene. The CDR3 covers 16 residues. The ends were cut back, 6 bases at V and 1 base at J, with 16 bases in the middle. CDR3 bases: TGTGCCAGCAGCCCAGTGGGGTCAGGGAGCAATCAGCCCCAGCATTTT. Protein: CASSPVGSGSNQPQHF. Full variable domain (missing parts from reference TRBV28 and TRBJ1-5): DVKVTQSSRYLVKRTGEKVFLECVQDMDHENMFWYRQDPGLGLRLIYFSYDVKMKEKGDIPEGYSVSREKKERFSLILESASTNQTSMYLCASSPVGSGSNQPQHFGDGTRLSIL.

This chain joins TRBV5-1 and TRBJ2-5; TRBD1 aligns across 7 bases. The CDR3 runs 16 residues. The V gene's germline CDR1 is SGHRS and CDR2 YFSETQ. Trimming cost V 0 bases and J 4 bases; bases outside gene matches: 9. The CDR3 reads CASSLGTGLLRETQYF. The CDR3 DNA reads TGCGCCAGCAGCTTGGGGACAGGATTACTTCGAGAGACCCAGTACTTC. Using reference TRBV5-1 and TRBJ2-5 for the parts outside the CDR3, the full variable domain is KAGVTQTPRYLIKTRGQQVTLSCSPISGHRSVSWYQQTPGQGLQFLFEYFSETQRNKGNFPGRFSGRQFSNSRSEMNVSTLELGDSALYLCASSLGTGLLRETQYFGPGTRLLVL.

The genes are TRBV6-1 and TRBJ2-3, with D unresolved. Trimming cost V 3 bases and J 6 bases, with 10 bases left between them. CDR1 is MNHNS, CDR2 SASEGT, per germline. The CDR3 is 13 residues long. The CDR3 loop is CASSDNQRDTQYF. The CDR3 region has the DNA TGTGCCAGCAGTGACAATCAAAGGGATACGCAGTATTTT.

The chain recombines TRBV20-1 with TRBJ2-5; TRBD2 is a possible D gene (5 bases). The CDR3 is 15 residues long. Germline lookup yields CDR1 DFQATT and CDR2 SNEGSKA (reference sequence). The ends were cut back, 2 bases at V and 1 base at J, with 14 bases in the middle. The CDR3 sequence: CSARSASSVQETQYF. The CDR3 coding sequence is TGCAGTGCTAGATCAGCCAGTAGCGTCCAAGAGACCCAGTACTTC.

CDR3 amino acids: CATSRPPRGIYRDSLTDTQYF. The CDR3 DNA sequence: TGTGCCACCAGCAGACCACCCCGGGGGATCTATAGGGACAGCCTCACAGATACGCAGTATTTT. The rearrangement uses TRBV15 and TRBJ2-3; D perhaps matches TRBD1 (7 bases). CDR1 LNHNV and CDR2 YYDKDF come from the germline V gene (reference sequence). This CDR3 is 21 amino acids long. V was cut by 2 bases and J by 2 bases, with 29 bases left in between.

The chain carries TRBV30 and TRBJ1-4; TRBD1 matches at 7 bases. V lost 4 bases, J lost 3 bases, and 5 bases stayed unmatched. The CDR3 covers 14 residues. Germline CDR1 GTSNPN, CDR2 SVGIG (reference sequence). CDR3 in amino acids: CAWTSGTANEKLFF. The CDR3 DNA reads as TGTGCCTGGACGAGCGGGACAGCTAATGAAAAACTGTTTTTT.

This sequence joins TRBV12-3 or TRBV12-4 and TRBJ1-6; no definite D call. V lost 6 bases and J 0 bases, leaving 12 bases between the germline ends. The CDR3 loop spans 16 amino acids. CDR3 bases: TGTGCCAGCAGCTCGGACCCGAGCTCCTATAATTCACCCCTCCACTTT. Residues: CASSSDPSSYNSPLHF.

The CDR3 loop is CASSSGRTGNTEAFF. The CDR3 DNA reads as TGTGCCAGCAGCAGCGGCAGGACAGGGAACACTGAAGCTTTCTTT. J is TRBJ1-1 and V is TRBV3-1, with 7 bases that match TRBD1. CDR3 length: 15 residues. Per germline, CDR1 LGHDT and CDR2 YNNKEL (reference sequence). The junction had 7 bases not matched to a gene; V was cut back by 5 bases and J by 1 base.

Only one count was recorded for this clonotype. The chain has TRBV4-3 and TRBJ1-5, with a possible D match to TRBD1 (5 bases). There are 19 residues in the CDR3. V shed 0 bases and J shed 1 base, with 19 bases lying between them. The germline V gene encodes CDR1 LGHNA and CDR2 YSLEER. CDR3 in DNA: TGCGCCAGCAGCCAAGATCACTTTAGGGGCCCGGGGAGCAATCAGCCCCAGCATTTT. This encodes CASSQDHFRGPGSNQPQHF.

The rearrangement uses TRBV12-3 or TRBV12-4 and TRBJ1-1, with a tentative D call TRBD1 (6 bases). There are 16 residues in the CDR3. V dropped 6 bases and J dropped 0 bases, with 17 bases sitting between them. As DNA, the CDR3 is TGTGCCAGCAGAATATTGCAGGGGTCGATGAACACTGAAGCTTTCTTT. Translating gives CASRILQGSMNTEAFF.

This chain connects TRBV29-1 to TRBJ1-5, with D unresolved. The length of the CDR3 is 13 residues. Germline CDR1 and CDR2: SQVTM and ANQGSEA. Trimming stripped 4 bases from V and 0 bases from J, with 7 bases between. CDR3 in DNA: TGCAGCGTTGTGGGGAATAGCAATCAGCCCCAGCATTTT. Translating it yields CSVVGNSNQPQHF.

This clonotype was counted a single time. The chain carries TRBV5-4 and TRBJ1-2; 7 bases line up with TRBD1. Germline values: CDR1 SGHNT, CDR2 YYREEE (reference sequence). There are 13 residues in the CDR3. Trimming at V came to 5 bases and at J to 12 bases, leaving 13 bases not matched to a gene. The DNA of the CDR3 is TGTGCCAGCAGTTCCGGGACAGAGGAACGCCACACCTTC. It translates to CASSSGTEERHTF.

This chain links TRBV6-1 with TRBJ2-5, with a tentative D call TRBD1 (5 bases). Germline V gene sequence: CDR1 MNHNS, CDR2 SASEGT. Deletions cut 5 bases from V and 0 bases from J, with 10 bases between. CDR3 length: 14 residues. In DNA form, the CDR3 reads TGTGCCAGCAGTCTTACAGGCTACCAAGAGACCCAGTACTTC. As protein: CASSLTGYQETQYF.

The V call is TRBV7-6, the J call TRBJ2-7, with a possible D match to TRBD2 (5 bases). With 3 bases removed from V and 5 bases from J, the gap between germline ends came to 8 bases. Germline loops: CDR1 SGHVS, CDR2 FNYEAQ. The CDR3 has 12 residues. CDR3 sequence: CASSFSGNEQYF. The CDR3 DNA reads TGTGCCAGCAGCTTTTCCGGGAACGAGCAGTACTTC.

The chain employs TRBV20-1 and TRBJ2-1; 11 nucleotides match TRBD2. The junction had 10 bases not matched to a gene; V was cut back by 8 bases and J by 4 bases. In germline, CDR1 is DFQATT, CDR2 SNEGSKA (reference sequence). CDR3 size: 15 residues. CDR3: CSPELAGVRYNEQFF. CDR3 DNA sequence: TGCAGTCCCGAACTAGCGGGAGTCCGTTACAATGAGCAGTTCTTC.

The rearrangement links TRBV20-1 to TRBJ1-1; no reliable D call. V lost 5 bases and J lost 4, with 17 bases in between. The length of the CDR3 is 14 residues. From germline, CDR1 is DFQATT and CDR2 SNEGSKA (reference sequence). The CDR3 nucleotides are TGCAGTGCTCCGGCACGCCTCCCGGGCACTGAAGCTTTCTTT. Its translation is CSAPARLPGTEAFF.

The CDR3, as DNA: TGTGCCACCAGCAATAGGAGGGCCAGGACCGGGGAGCTGTTTTTT. Protein: CATSNRRARTGELFF. The chain is built from TRBV15 and TRBJ2-2; tentatively, D is TRBD2 (6 bases). The V gene lost 4 bases and the J gene lost 5 bases, with 14 bases spanning the gap. Germline V lookup: CDR1 LNHNV, CDR2 YYDKDF (reference sequence). This CDR3 region has 15 residues.

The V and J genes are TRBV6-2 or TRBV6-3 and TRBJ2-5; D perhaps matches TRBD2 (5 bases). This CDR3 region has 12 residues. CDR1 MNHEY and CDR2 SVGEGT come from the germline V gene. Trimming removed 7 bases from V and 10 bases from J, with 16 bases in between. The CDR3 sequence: CASKADNALQYF. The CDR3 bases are TGTGCCAGCAAAGCGGATAACGCCCTCCAGTACTTC.

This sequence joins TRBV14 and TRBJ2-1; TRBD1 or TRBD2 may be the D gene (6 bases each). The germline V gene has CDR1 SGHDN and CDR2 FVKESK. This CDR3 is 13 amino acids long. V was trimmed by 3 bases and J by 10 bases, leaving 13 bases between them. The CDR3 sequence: CASSHYGGGEQFF. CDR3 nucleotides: TGTGCCAGCAGCCATTACGGAGGGGGGGAGCAGTTCTTC.

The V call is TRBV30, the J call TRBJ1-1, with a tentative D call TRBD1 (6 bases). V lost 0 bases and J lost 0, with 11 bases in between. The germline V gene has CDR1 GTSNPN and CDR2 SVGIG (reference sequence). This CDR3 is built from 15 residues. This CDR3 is CAWSVQGRLNTEAFF. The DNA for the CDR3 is TGTGCCTGGAGTGTACAGGGCAGATTGAACACTGAAGCTTTCTTT. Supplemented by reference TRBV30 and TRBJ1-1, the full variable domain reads SQTIHQWPATLVQPVGSPLSLECTVEGTSNPNLYWYRQAAGRGLQLLFYSVGIGQISSEVPQNLSASRPQDRQFILSSKKLLLSDSGFYLCAWSVQGRLNTEAFFGQGTRLTVV.

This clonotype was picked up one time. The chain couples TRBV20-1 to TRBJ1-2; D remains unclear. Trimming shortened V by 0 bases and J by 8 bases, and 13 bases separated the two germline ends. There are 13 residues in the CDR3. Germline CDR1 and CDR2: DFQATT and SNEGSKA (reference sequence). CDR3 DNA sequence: TGCAGTGCTAGAGATTTAGAGGGAGGAGGCTACACCTTC. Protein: CSARDLEGGGYTF.

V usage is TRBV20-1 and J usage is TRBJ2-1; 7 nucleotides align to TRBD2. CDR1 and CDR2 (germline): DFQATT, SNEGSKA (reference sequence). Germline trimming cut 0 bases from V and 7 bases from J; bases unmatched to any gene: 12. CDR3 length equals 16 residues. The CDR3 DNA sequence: TGCAGTGCTAGAGACCCGGGGAGCGGGGCAGGGAATGAGCAGTTCTTC. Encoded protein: CSARDPGSGAGNEQFF.

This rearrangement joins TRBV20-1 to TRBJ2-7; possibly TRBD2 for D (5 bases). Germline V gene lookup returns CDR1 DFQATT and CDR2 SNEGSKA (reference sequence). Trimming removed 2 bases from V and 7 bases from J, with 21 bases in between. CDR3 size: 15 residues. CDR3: CSARPDGKDPWEQYF. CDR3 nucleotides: TGCAGTGCTAGACCCGACGGGAAAGACCCCTGGGAGCAGTACTTC.